These 2 T cell receptor beta chains were sequenced from one sample in a study of OX40 agonist ivuxolimab in advanced cancers. The method was immunoSEQ multiplex PCR; TCRdb's version includes in-frame clones alone and lacks a portion of them. The sample includes roughly 46,000 clones, 88% of them seen just once. The sample consisted of CD4+ or CD8+ T cells sorted from blood, taken in a trial of the OX40 agonist ivuxolimab. These receptors originate from an adult with an advanced solid tumor such as melanoma, head and neck, liver or kidney cancer.

This clone was counted between two and nine times. This chain uses TRBV11-2 with TRBJ1-1; D is ambiguous. Germline V lookup: CDR1 SGHAT, CDR2 FQNNGV. Trimming removed 3 bases at V and 1 base at J, with 12 bases between. This CDR3 contains 15 residues. CDR3 sequence (DNA): TGTGCCAGCAGCTTGATCGCCGGGGAGAACACTGAAGCTTTCTTT. Translating gives CASSLIAGENTEAFF.

Only a few counts were recorded for this clone. V gene TRBV7-2 combines with J gene TRBJ1-1; 9 nucleotides line up with TRBD1. Germline CDR1 reads SGHTA; CDR2 reads FQGNSA. V shed 5 bases, J shed 1 base, and the junction held 5 bases outside the gene matches. This CDR3 is 15 amino acids long. CDR3 sequence: CASSPQQGANTEAFF. The CDR3 DNA sequence: TGTGCCAGCAGCCCCCAACAGGGGGCGAACACTGAAGCTTTCTTT.